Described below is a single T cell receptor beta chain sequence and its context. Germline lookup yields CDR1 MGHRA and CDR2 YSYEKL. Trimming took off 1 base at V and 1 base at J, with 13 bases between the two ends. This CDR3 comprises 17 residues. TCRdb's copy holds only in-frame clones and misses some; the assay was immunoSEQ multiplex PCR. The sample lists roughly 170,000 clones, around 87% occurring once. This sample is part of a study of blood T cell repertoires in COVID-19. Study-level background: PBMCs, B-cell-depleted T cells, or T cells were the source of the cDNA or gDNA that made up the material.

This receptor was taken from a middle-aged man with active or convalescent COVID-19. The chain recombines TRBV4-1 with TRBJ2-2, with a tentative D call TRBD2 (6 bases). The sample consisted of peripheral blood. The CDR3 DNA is TGCGCCAGCAGCCAAGTCGGTAAAGCGGGGAACACCGGGGAGCTGTTTTTT. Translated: CASSQVGKAGNTGELFF.